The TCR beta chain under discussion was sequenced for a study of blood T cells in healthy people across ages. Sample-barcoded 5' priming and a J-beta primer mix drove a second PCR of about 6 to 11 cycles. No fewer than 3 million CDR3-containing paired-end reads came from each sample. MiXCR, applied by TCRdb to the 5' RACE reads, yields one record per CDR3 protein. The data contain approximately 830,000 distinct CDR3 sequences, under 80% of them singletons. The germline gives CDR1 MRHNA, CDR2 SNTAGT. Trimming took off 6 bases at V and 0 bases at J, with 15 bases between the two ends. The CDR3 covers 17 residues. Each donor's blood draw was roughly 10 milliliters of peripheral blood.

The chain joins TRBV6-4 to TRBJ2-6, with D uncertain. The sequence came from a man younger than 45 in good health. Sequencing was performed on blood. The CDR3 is CASSPQGILSGANVLTF. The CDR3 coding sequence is TGTGCCAGCAGCCCACAAGGGATACTCTCTGGGGCCAACGTCCTGACTTTC.